Reported below is one T cell receptor beta chain. In its sample, this clonotype was seen many times. Its target antigen remains unknown. Base qualities were left out, and no much larger clone turns up one base away. Ophthalmopathy patients were characterized by moderately to severely active disease, a Clinical Activity Score of at least 3, a NOSPECS grade of at least 4, and a disease duration under 3 months. Patients with other autoimmune diseases, uncontrolled infections, pregnancy or lactation were excluded. Diagnosis relied on clinical symptoms, serum thyroxine, TRAb, thyroid ultrasound and orbital computed tomography. PBMCs were isolated from 10 ml of fresh peripheral blood by Ficoll-Paque density gradient centrifugation. Total RNA was extracted using Trizol reagent, and RNA quality was checked on an Agilent 2100 Bioanalyzer. From the cysteine up to the phenylalanine, the CDR3 has a length of 15 residues. Only the CDR3 portion is preserved as DNA: 45 bases, with reading frame beginning at the first base. V sheds 5 bases and J sheds 8 bases, leaving 16 bases between their ends. CDR1 and CDR2, per the germline V gene, are KGHSH and LQKENI.

This sample stems from a study of Graves' ophthalmopathy and Graves' hyperthyroidism listed by TCRdb under 2018. Context from the whole study: Peripheral blood samples were taken at the time of initial diagnosis, before any treatment was given. The independent validation cohort included some 19 hyperthyroidism patients plus 17 patients who later progressed from hyperthyroidism to ophthalmopathy. In total, some 130 blood samples were TCR-sequenced: fewer than 50 ophthalmopathy, under 85 hyperthyroidism and about 17 hyperthyroidism-to-ophthalmopathy patients. TCR beta repertoire signatures were used to distinguish Graves' ophthalmopathy from Graves' hyperthyroidism and to predict progression to ophthalmopathy. After sampling, hyperthyroidism patients received methimazole starting at 30 mg daily, and ophthalmopathy patients received high-dose intravenous methylprednisolone. To explore V-J signatures distinguishing ophthalmopathy from hyperthyroidism, a discovery set of about a hundred patients (about 41 ophthalmopathy, 55 to 60 stable hyperthyroidism) was enrolled. In roughly six hyperthyroidism patients, the T-cell repertoires found in thyroid tissue were compared with those found in blood.

Study-level results and caveats: In validation, the model predicted ophthalmopathy progression with 70.59% sensitivity and 72.22% specificity; some 13 predicted patients were CT-confirmed with GO in a median of around 6.5 months. Most expanded thyroid clonotypes with frequency above 0.001 were also detected in blood, suggesting blood repertoires may reflect the thyroid immune response. Sample size was not statistically predetermined, and group allocation was not concealed from the investigators. In cross-validation, the 13-signature model distinguished ophthalmopathy from stable hyperthyroidism with around 90% sensitivity and around 83% specificity, while in the test set the corresponding values were 80% and 75%.

For repertoire sequencing, the TCR beta CDR3 regions were amplified from RNA transcripts. The first round was an RT-PCR using HTBI primers with the Qiagen OneStep RT-PCR kit, and this first round was followed by a second-round multiplex PCR, then size selection and purification. Libraries were sequenced on an Illumina HiSeq2000 using paired-end 100 bp reads. From the authors' description of their analysis: SOAPnuke was used for read processing, and reads with adapters, uncalled bases, a mean Phred below 15, or no exact constant-primer or identifier match were discarded. High-quality paired reads were merged with COPE v1.2.5. Clonotypes were defined as unique nucleotide sequences and were aligned to IMGT TRB V, D and J references using MiTCR v1.1. Analysis was restricted to V-J combinations with a frequency above 0.0001, which covered 98% to 99.2% of repertoires. For each V-J combination, a TCR clonal expansion and chaos score was defined as the ratio of F50 clonal expansion to chaos observed in the TCRdist matrix. Welch's t-statistics and random forest were used to reduce the features to 10 to 15 V-J combinations, which were then used as input to a naive Bayes classifier. Thyroid-blood repertoire similarity was quantified with the Morisita-Horn index. The public reads were run again by TCRdb, first through fastp at Q25 and then through MiXCR, and only productive beta chains were kept. Every entry covers one CDR3 protein and lists the most common genes and DNA from its rows. The V and J calls follow TCRdb's processing rather than the paper's. The sample records 300,000 to 350,000 distinct CDR3 sequences, about a sixth of which are singletons. Jointly, the top ten make up 9% to 15% of the sample.

This receptor was identified in an adult man with Graves' ophthalmopathy. This sequence uses TRBV18 and TRBJ1-6, with the D gene not confidently named. The sample comprised peripheral blood. The CDR3 reads as follows: CASSSWVNADSPLHF. The DNA reads TGTGCCAGCTCATCATGGGTCAATGCGGATTCACCCCTCCACTTT.